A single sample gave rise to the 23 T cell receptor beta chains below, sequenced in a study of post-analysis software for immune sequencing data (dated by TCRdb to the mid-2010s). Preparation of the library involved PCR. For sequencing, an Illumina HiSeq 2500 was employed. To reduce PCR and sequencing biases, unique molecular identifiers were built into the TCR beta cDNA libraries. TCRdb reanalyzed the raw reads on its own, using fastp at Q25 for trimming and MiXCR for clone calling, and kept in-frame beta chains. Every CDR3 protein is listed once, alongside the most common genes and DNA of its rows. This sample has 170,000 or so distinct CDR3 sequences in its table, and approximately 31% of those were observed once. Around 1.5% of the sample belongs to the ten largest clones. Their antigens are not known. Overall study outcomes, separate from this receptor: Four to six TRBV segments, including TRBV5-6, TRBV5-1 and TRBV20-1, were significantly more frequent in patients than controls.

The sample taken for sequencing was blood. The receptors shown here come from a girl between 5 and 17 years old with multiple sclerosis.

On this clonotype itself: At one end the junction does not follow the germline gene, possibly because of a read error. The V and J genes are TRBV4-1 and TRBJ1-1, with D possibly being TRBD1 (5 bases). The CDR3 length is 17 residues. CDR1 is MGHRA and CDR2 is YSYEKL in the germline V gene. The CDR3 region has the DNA TGCGCCGGCAGCCAAGATTACGGGGCGGGGGTGGGGACTGAAGCTTTCTTT. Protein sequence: CAGSQDYGAGVGTEAFF.

The CDR3 DNA is TGTGCCAGCAGAACCTTGGACGCGGGCAGCCCTAACTATGGCTACACCTTC. It translates to CASRTLDAGSPNYGYTF. The V call is TRBV12-3 or TRBV12-4, the J call TRBJ1-2; unclear D gene. V lost 6 bases and J 0 bases, leaving 20 bases between the germline ends. The CDR3 extends over 17 amino acids.

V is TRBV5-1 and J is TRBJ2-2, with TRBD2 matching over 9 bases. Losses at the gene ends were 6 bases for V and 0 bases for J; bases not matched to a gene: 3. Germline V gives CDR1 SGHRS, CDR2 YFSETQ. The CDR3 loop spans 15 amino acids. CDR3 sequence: CASTASGANTGELFF. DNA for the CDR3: TGCGCCAGCACCGCTAGCGGGGCGAACACCGGGGAGCTGTTTTTT.

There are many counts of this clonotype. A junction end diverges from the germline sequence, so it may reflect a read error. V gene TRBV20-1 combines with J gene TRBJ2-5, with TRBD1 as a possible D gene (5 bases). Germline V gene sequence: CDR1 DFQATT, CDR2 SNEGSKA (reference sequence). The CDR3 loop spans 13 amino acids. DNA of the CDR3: TGCAGTGCTAGACAGGGTGGGCAAGAAACCCAGTACTTC. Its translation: CSARQGGQETQYF.

The CDR3 DNA is TGCGCCAGCAGCTTGGATTTCACCCAGTACTTC. It specifies CASSLDFTQYF. The chain employs TRBV5-1 and TRBJ2-5; D gene uncertain. The CDR3 length is 11 residues. Looked up from germline, CDR1 is SGHRS and CDR2 is YFSETQ. The V end lost 0 bases, the J end lost 8 bases, and 5 bases lay between the germline ends.

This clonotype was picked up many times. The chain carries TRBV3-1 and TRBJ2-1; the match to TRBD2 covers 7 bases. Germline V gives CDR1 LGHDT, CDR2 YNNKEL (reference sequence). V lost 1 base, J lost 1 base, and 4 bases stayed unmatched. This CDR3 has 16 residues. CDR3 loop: CASSQGGGRSYNEQFF. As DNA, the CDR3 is TGTGCCAGCAGCCAAGGCGGGGGAAGATCCTACAATGAGCAGTTCTTC.

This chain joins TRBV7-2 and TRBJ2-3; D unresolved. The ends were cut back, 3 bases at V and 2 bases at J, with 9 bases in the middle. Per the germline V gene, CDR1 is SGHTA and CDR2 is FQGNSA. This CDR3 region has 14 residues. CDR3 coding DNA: TGTGCCAGCAGCTTTGGCAAATACACAGATACGCAGTATTTT. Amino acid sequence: CASSFGKYTDTQYF.

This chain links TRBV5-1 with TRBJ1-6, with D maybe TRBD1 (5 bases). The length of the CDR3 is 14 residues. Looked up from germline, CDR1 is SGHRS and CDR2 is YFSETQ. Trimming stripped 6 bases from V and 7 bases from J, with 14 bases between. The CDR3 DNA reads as TGCGCCAGCAAGGAGACAGCCCAAAATTCACCCCTCCACTTT. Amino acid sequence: CASKETAQNSPLHF.

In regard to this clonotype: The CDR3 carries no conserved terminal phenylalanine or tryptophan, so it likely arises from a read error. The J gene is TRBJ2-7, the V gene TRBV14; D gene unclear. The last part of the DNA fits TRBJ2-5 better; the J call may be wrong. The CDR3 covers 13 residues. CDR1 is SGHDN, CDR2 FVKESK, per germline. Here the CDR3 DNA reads TGTGCCAGCAGCCAGAATTTCAAAGAGACCCAGTACTGC. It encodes CASSQNFKETQYC.

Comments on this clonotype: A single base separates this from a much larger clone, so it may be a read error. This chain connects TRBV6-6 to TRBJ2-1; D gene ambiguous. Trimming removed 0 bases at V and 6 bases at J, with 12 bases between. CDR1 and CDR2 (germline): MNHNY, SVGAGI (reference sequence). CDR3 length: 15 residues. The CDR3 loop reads CASSYSIAGCNEQFF. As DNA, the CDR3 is TGTGCCAGCAGTTACTCGATCGCTGGATGCAATGAGCAGTTCTTC.

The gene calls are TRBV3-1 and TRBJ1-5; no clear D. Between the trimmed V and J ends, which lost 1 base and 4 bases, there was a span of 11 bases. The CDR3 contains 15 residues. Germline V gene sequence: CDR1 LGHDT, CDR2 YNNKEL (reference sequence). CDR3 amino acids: CASSQGTILNQPQHF. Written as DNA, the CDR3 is TGTGCCAGCAGCCAAGGAACGATTCTGAATCAGCCCCAGCATTTT.

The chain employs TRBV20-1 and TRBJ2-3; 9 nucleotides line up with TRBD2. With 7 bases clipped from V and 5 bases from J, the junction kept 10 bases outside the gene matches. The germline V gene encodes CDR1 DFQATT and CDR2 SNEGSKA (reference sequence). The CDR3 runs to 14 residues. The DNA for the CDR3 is TGCAGTGTAGGGACTAGCAGAACTAGAGATACGCAGTATTTT. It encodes CSVGTSRTRDTQYF.

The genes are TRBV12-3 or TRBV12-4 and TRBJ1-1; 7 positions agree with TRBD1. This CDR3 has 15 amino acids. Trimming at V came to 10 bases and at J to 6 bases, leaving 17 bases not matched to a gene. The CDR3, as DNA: TGTGCCATCCTCAAGGCGCCGACAGGGCGCGCTGAAGCTTTCTTT. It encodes CAILKAPTGRAEAFF.

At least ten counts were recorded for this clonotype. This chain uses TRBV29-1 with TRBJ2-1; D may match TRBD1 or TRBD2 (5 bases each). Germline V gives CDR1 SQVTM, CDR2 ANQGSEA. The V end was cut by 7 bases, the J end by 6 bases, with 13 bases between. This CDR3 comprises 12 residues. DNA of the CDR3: TGCAGCGGTCGGGACGGCGGCAATGAGCAGTTCTTC. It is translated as CSGRDGGNEQFF.

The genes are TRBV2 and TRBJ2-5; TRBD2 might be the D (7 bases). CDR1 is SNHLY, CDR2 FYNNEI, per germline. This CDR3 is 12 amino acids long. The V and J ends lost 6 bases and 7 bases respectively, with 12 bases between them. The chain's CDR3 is CASSQGGGTQYF. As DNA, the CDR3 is TGTGCCAGCAGCCAGGGAGGGGGGACCCAGTACTTC.

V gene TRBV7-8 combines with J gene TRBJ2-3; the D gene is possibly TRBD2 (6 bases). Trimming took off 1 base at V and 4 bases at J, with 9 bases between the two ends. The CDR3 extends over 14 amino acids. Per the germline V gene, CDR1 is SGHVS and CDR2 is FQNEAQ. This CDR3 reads CASSLGRGPDTQYF. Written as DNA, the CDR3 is TGTGCCAGCAGCTTAGGGAGGGGTCCAGATACGCAGTATTTT.

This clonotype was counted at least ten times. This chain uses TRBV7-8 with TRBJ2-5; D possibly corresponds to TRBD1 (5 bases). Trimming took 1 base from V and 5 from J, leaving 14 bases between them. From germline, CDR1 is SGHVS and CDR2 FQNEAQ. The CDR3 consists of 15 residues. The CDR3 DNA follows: TGTGCCAGCAGCTTAGAGGTGCAGGGTGAGGAGACCCAGTACTTC. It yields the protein CASSLEVQGEETQYF. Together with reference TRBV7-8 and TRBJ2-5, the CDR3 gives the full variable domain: GAGVSQSPRYKVAKRGQDVALRCDPISGHVSLFWYQQALGQGPEFLTYFQNEAQLDKSGLPSDRFFAERPEGSVSTLKIQRTQQEDSAVYLCASSLEVQGEETQYFGPGTRLLVL.

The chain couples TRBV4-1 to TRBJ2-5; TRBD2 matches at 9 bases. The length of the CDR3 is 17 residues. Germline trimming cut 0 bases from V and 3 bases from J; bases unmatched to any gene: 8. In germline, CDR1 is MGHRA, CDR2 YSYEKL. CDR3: CASSQEFAGGDKETQYF. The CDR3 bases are TGCGCCAGCAGCCAAGAGTTTGCGGGAGGGGATAAAGAGACCCAGTACTTC.

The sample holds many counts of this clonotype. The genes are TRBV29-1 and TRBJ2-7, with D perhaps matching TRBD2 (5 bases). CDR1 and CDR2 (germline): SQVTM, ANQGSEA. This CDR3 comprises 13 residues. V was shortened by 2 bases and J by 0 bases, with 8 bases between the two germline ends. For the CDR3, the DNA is TGCAGCGTTGAAAGCGGAAGCTCCTACGAGCAGTACTTC. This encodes CSVESGSSYEQYF.

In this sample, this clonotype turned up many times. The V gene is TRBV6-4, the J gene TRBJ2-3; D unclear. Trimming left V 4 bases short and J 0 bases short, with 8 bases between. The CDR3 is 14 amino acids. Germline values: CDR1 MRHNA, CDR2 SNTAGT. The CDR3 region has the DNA TGTGCCAGCAGTGCCAGCACTAGCACAGATACGCAGTATTTT. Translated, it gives CASSASTSTDTQYF.

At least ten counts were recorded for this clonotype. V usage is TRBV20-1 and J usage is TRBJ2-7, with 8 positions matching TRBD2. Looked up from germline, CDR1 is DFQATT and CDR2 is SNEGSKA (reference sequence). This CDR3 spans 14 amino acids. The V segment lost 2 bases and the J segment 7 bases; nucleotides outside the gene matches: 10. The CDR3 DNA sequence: TGCAGTGCTAGAAACCGGGAGGGATCGAGAGAGCAGTACTTC. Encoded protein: CSARNREGSREQYF.

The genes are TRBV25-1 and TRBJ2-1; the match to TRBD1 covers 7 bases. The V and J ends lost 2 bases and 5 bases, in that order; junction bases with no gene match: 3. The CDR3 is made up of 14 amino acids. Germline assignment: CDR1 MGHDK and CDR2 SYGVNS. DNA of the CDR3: TGTGCCAGCAGTGAAGGGACAGATGACAATGAGCAGTTCTTC. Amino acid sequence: CASSEGTDDNEQFF.

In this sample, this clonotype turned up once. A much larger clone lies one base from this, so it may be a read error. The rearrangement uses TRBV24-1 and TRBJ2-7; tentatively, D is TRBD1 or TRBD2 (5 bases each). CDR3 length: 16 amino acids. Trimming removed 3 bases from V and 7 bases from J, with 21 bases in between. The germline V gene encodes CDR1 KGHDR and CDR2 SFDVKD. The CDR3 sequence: CATSDAANRGYNEQYF. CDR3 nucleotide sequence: TGTGCCACCAGTGATGCTGCAAATCGGGGCTACAATGAGCAGTACTTC.